Listed here are 20 T cell receptor beta chains from one sample, sequenced in a study of cytomegalovirus exposure and HLA in healthy donors. The table came from immunoSEQ multiplex PCR; TCRdb's copy has only in-frame clones and leaves some out. The table records 95,000 to 120,000 clones, approximately 85% of them present only once. The sample taken for sequencing was PBMCs. The source is a woman younger than 30 in good health and CMV-seronegative.

With respect to this clone: The same CDR3 is also encoded by other DNA sequences in this sample. The chain carries TRBV6-5 and TRBJ1-2; 8 nucleotides align to TRBD1. Trimming cost V 0 bases and J 8 bases; bases outside gene matches: 2. The CDR3 covers 13 residues. The germline V gene has CDR1 MNHEY and CDR2 SVGAGI. The chain's CDR3 is CASSYSTGEGYTF. CDR3 nucleotide sequence: TGTGCCAGCAGTTACTCGACAGGGGAGGGCTACACCTTC.

This clone was picked up a small number of times. The J gene is TRBJ1-4, the V gene TRBV5-6; 10 bases match TRBD1. The CDR3 loop spans 15 amino acids. J was trimmed by 5 bases and V by 4 bases; bases with no gene match: 5. Looked up from germline, CDR1 is SGHDT and CDR2 is YYEEEE. The DNA of the CDR3 is TGTGCCAGCAGCATCAGGACAGGGGGGAATGAAAAACTGTTTTTT. Its protein product is CASSIRTGGNEKLFF.

The V call is TRBV5-8, the J call TRBJ2-5, with D possibly TRBD1 on 5 matching bases. Germline-derived CDR1 and CDR2 are SGHTS and YDEGEE. The ends were cut back, 0 bases at V and 1 base at J, with 10 bases in the middle. CDR3 size: 15 residues. The CDR3 DNA follows: TGTGCCAGCAGCTTGGGACAGATTTCCCAAGAGACCCAGTACTTC. Encoded protein: CASSLGQISQETQYF.

The chain carries TRBV5-1 and TRBJ2-3; TRBD1 agrees at 8 bases. After removal of 3 bases from V and 0 bases from J, the junction contained 6 bases not matched to a gene. CDR3 length equals 16 residues. The germline CDR1 and CDR2 sequences are SGHRS and YFSETQ. The CDR3: CASSSGQGRSTDTQYF. The CDR3 region has the DNA TGCGCCAGCAGCTCCGGACAGGGACGTAGCACAGATACGCAGTATTTT.

CDR3 loop: CASSLAGMEEKLFF. CDR3 DNA: TGTGCCAGCAGCTTGGCAGGGATGGAGGAAAAACTGTTTTTT. The V call is TRBV5-4, the J call TRBJ1-4, with D possibly matching TRBD1 (5 bases). Per the germline V gene, CDR1 is SGHNT and CDR2 is YYREEE (reference sequence). Trimming removed 0 bases from V and 8 bases from J, with 11 bases in between. CDR3 length: 14 residues.

The J gene is TRBJ2-7, the V gene TRBV2; TRBD1 aligns across 8 bases. This CDR3 has 15 residues. Germline lookup yields CDR1 SNHLY and CDR2 FYNNEI. Losses at the gene ends were 8 bases for V and 5 bases for J; bases not matched to a gene: 14. The CDR3 region is CASQGTGELGNEQYF. CDR3 bases: TGTGCCAGCCAGGGGACAGGTGAGCTTGGGAACGAGCAGTACTTC.

This clone was observed once. Other DNA sequences in this sample translate to the same CDR3. The V call is TRBV30, the J call TRBJ1-1, with a tentative D call TRBD1 (5 bases). V was trimmed by 3 bases and J by 5 bases, leaving 13 bases between them. Germline CDR1 and CDR2: GTSNPN and SVGIG (reference sequence). CDR3 size: 13 residues. The chain's CDR3 is CAWSVSGGTEAFF. Written as DNA, the CDR3 is TGTGCCTGGAGCGTCTCTGGGGGGACTGAAGCTTTCTTT.

This rearrangement joins TRBV4-1 to TRBJ2-2, with 8 nucleotides matching TRBD2. V was pared by 4 bases and J by 5 bases, with 9 bases of the junction left unmatched. CDR1 is MGHRA and CDR2 is YSYEKL in the germline V gene. CDR3 length equals 16 residues. The CDR3 region is CASSRPYGGGTGELFF. CDR3 DNA sequence: TGCGCCAGCAGCCGGCCCTACGGGGGGGGAACCGGGGAGCTGTTTTTT.

The chain carries TRBV4-1 and TRBJ2-1, with 10 bases aligning to TRBD2. The CDR3 length is 17 residues. Germline CDR1 reads MGHRA; CDR2 reads YSYEKL. V shed 3 bases and J 6 bases; nucleotides not matched to a gene: 11. The CDR3 sequence: CASSQENLAGVVNEQFF. The CDR3 region has the DNA TGCGCCAGCAGCCAGGAAAACCTAGCGGGGGTAGTCAATGAGCAGTTCTTC.

The rearrangement joins TRBV2 to TRBJ1-1, with D uncertain. The CDR3 extends over 12 amino acids. V was cut by 6 bases and J by 10 bases, with 15 bases left in between. Germline lookup yields CDR1 SNHLY and CDR2 FYNNEI. The CDR3 spells CASRRLQIRAFF. DNA of the CDR3: TGTGCCAGCAGGAGACTACAGATTCGAGCTTTCTTT.

This chain connects TRBV23-1 to TRBJ2-7, with D hard to call. TRBV23-1 is placed among ORFs of uncertain function. V shed 1 base and J shed 0 bases, with 13 bases lying between them. The CDR3 has 16 amino acids. The CDR3 loop is CASSQCKNRYSYEQYF. DNA of the CDR3: TGCGCCAGCAGTCAATGTAAGAACAGATACTCCTACGAGCAGTACTTC.

The rearrangement joins TRBV9 to TRBJ2-7, with 7 bases fitting TRBD1. Germline V gives CDR1 SGDLS, CDR2 YYNGEE. J gave up 0 bases and V 3 bases, and 0 bases lay outside the gene matches. This CDR3 contains 13 residues. CDR3 sequence (DNA): TGTGCCAGCAGCGCAGGGGGCTCCTACGAGCAGTACTTC. Encoded protein: CASSAGGSYEQYF.

This clone has only one observation. This chain joins TRBV19 and TRBJ1-5; possibly TRBD1 for D (5 bases). Looked up from germline, CDR1 is LNHDA and CDR2 is SQIVND (reference sequence). This CDR3 is 16 amino acids long. With 1 base removed from V and 0 bases from J, the gap between germline ends came to 10 bases. CDR3 DNA sequence: TGTGCCAGTAGTATAGGGGGACTTCCTAGCAATCAGCCCCAGCATTTT. Residues: CASSIGGLPSNQPQHF.

The rearrangement joins TRBV25-1 to TRBJ2-5; 10 bases are a match to TRBD2. The last part of the DNA fits TRBJ2-7 better; the J call may be wrong. CDR3 length: 16 residues. Germline V gene lookup returns CDR1 MGHDK and CDR2 SYGVNS. DNA for the CDR3: TGTGCCAGCAGTGAAATGACTAGCGGGTCAACCTACGAGCAGTACTTC. This codes for CASSEMTSGSTYEQYF.

The rearrangement links TRBV10-3 to TRBJ1-1; D is unclear. The germline gives CDR1 ENHRY, CDR2 SYGVKD. Trimming took off 6 bases at V and 1 base at J, with 6 bases between the two ends. This CDR3 contains 12 residues. The CDR3 sequence: CAIRSGNTEAFF. The DNA of the CDR3 is TGTGCCATCAGATCAGGGAACACTGAAGCTTTCTTT.

This clone occurred once. The rearrangement uses TRBV27 and TRBJ2-1; 11 bases are shared with TRBD1. J gave up 7 bases and V 3 bases, and 2 bases lay outside the gene matches. There are 14 residues in the CDR3. Germline-derived CDR1 and CDR2 are MNHEY and SMNVEV (reference sequence). In nucleotides, the CDR3 is TGTGCCAGCAGTTTGGGACAGGGGGGGAATGAGCAGTTCTTC. Translated, it gives CASSLGQGGNEQFF.

This chain uses TRBV7-6 with TRBJ1-4; D possibly corresponds to TRBD1 (6 bases). With 5 bases removed from V and 6 bases from J, the gap between germline ends came to 34 bases. The length of the CDR3 is 21 residues. Germline assignment: CDR1 SGHVS and CDR2 FNYEAQ. The CDR3 nucleotides read TGTGCCAGCAGCCTCCCCATTGTTCAGGGGTCCCCCGAGGAGCTGGATGAAAAACTGTTTTTT. Protein product: CASSLPIVQGSPEELDEKLFF.

The chain is built from TRBV23-1 and TRBJ1-5, with no clear D. TRBV23-1 is filed as an ORF, its function uncertain. The length of the CDR3 is 19 residues. Trimming took off 0 bases at V and 1 base at J, with 19 bases between the two ends. CDR3 residues: CASSQSWVGGGGSNQPQHF. Here the CDR3 DNA reads TGCGCCAGCAGTCAATCTTGGGTTGGAGGTGGTGGGAGCAATCAGCCCCAGCATTTT.

This rearrangement joins TRBV5-1 to TRBJ2-5; D is perhaps TRBD1 (6 bases). Trimming pared 5 bases from V and 5 bases from J, leaving 13 bases between. CDR1 is SGHRS, CDR2 YFSETQ, per germline. CDR3 size: 13 residues. CDR3 nucleotide sequence: TGCGCCAGCAGTCCCCCAGGGGAGGAGACCCAGTACTTC. Amino acid sequence: CASSPPGEETQYF. The full variable domain, completed using reference TRBV5-1 and TRBJ2-5, is KAGVTQTPRYLIKTRGQQVTLSCSPISGHRSVSWYQQTPGQGLQFLFEYFSETQRNKGNFPGRFSGRQFSNSRSEMNVSTLELGDSALYLCASSPPGEETQYFGPGTRLLVL.

This clone was seen a few times. This chain joins TRBV11-2 and TRBJ2-1, with TRBD1 as a possible D gene (6 bases). The ends were cut back, 4 bases at V and 6 bases at J, with 13 bases in the middle. This CDR3 is 14 amino acids long. Germline loops: CDR1 SGHAT, CDR2 FQNNGV. The DNA for the CDR3 is TGTGCCAGCAGCTCGGTGGGGGCCTTCAATGAGCAGTTCTTC. This codes for CASSSVGAFNEQFF.